This T cell receptor beta chain is drawn from a study of regulatory T cells in long-lasting Graves disease. Time point: newly diagnosed GD, antithyroid drugs for less than 3 months. TCR sequences were obtained from RNA taken from PBMCs. Through Arm-PCR of CDR3 regions and iRepertoire HTBI primers, TCR beta libraries were built. A single record per CDR3 protein comes from TCRdb applying MiXCR to the multiplex PCR reads. Of approximately 400,000 distinct CDR3 sequences listed, over 9.5% are singletons. Germline-derived CDR1 and CDR2 are LGHNA and YSLEER. The CDR3 is made up of 16 amino acids. With 3 bases removed from V and 0 bases from J, the gap between germline ends came to 11 bases. The same specimen was also included in a second study, on T cells in Graves' hyperthyroidism and ophthalmopathy.

This receptor was identified in a woman younger than 30 with Graves disease. The material sequenced was peripheral blood mononuclear cells (PBMCs), taken at new diagnosis, from a patient treated with antithyroid drugs. This chain connects TRBV4-3 to TRBJ1-4; D not resolved. CDR3 loop: CASSQGSVATNEKLFF. The CDR3 DNA follows: TGCGCCAGCAGCCAGGGGTCCGTTGCAACTAATGAAAAACTGTTTTTT.